Reported below is one T cell receptor beta chain. Antigen unknown. The sample belongs to a study of beta chain features in type 1 diabetes. About the study: Healthy donors resembled patients in age, gender and cell yields. Overall study findings and caveats: Sequencing used cDNA, and cells with high TCR expression could therefore be over-represented.

Germline CDR1 is MNHEY and CDR2 is SMNVEV (reference sequence). V shed 5 bases and J shed 6 bases, with 16 bases lying between them. This CDR3 region has 14 residues. Sequenced material consisted of expressed TCRB transcripts (all of the isolated RNA was reverse transcribed). Here immunoSEQ multiplex PCR was the method, and the copy in TCRdb shows in-frame clones only, minus some. The sample shows approximately 90,000 clones, around a third of them seen only once. Sample: stem cell memory CD4+ T cells from blood. The clonotype comes from a woman aged 18-30 years in good health. The chain recombines TRBV27 with TRBJ1-2; TRBD1 might be the D (5 bases). CDR3 sequence: CASSLRGRENGYTF. CDR3 nucleotides: TGTGCCAGCAGTCTGCGGGGGAGGGAGAATGGCTACACCTTC.